These 13 T cell receptor beta chains were all obtained from the same sample, sequenced in a study of T cell repertoires in cytomegalovirus infection. These receptors' targets are unknown. One entry per CDR3 protein results from TCRdb running MiXCR on the reads. The data hold some 700,000 distinct CDR3 sequences, with about 30% observed a single time. Sequenced here: cultured PBMCs, sampled from culture after CMV antigen stimulation. The receptors derive from a human donor in good health (CMV status not recorded). Some clones in this sample may be carry-over from other donors' samples.

The chain couples TRBV20-1 to TRBJ2-1; D not certain. From germline, CDR1 is DFQATT and CDR2 SNEGSKA (reference sequence). Trimming removed 0 bases at V and 0 bases at J, with 9 bases between. The CDR3 contains 15 residues. CDR3 sequence (DNA): TGCAGTGCTAGAGATTGGCAGAGCTCCTACAATGAGCAGTTCTTC. Its translation: CSARDWQSSYNEQFF.

The chain links TRBV27 to TRBJ2-4, with a possible D match to TRBD2 (7 bases). Trimming removed 0 bases at V and 1 base at J, with 19 bases between. The CDR3 sequence is 19 residues long. Germline assignment: CDR1 MNHEY and CDR2 SMNVEV (reference sequence). As DNA, the CDR3 is TGTGCCAGCAGTTTATCGGGAGGGGGATCTAAGCGGGCCAAAAACATTCAGTACTTC. Its protein is CASSLSGGGSKRAKNIQYF.

This clonotype showed up just a few times. The rearrangement links TRBV29-1 to TRBJ2-3; TRBD2 might be the D (5 bases). Trimming removed 7 bases from V and 4 bases from J, with 15 bases in between. The CDR3 is 13 residues long. Germline CDR1 reads SQVTM; CDR2 reads ANQGSEA. The CDR3 spells CSANGVFADTQYF. For the CDR3, the DNA is TGCAGCGCCAACGGGGTTTTTGCAGATACGCAGTATTTT.

This clonotype was seen ten or more times. The chain uses TRBV7-2 and TRBJ2-5; D may be TRBD1 (6 bases). Looked up from germline, CDR1 is SGHTA and CDR2 is FQGNSA. The CDR3 is made up of 12 amino acids. The ends were cut back, 6 bases at V and 5 bases at J, with 10 bases in the middle. The CDR3 reads CASRGGGETQYF. The CDR3 DNA reads as TGTGCCAGCAGGGGTGGGGGCGAGACCCAGTACTTC.

The chain links TRBV2 to TRBJ1-2; possibly TRBD1 for D (5 bases). Germline loops: CDR1 SNHLY, CDR2 FYNNEI. The V gene lost 11 bases and the J gene lost 6 bases, with 22 bases spanning the gap. The CDR3 runs 14 residues. The CDR3 DNA follows: TGTGCCGGACGACCGGGACGAGTTTTCGATGGCTACACCTTC. Translation: CAGRPGRVFDGYTF.

This clonotype was detected only once. The chain joins TRBV7-4 to TRBJ2-7, with TRBD1 identical over 11 bases. Germline V lookup: CDR1 SGHVT, CDR2 SQSDAQ. V lost 5 bases and J lost 3; bases outside the gene matches: 6. CDR3 length equals 15 residues. The DNA for the CDR3 is TGTGCCAGCAGCGCGGACAGGGGGCATGTCTACGAGCAGTACTTC. This codes for CASSADRGHVYEQYF. Full variable domain (remainder filled in from reference TRBV7-4 and TRBJ2-7): GAGVSQSPRYKVAKRGRDVALRCDSISGHVTLYWYRQTLGQGSEVLTYSQSDAQRDKSGRPSGRFSAERPERSVSTLKIQRTEQGDSAVYLCASSADRGHVYEQYFGPGTRLTVT.

About this clonotype itself: Compared with germline, one end of the junction differs, possibly owing to a read error. The chain has TRBV5-3 and TRBJ1-4; no clear D gene. TRBV5-3 falls under the ORF class, with uncertain function. CDR3 length: 15 residues. CDR3 in DNA: TGTGCCAGCAGCTTGGTTCTGTCAGGAAATGAAAAACTGTTTTTT. Translated: CASSLVLSGNEKLFF.

This rearrangement joins TRBV4-3 to TRBJ1-4, with D hard to call. The V gene lost 0 bases and the J gene lost 1 base, with 6 bases spanning the gap. Germline V gives CDR1 LGHNA, CDR2 YSLEER. This CDR3 is built from 15 residues. CDR3 protein: CASSQEAGTNEKLFF. In nucleotides, the CDR3 is TGCGCCAGCAGCCAAGAGGCGGGAACTAATGAAAAACTGTTTTTT.

The table lists this clonotype with many counts. The chain recombines TRBV7-2 with TRBJ2-1, with 12 bases lining up with TRBD2. Germline-derived CDR1 and CDR2 are SGHTA and FQGNSA. J gave up 7 bases and V 1 base, and 11 bases lay outside the gene matches. This CDR3 is 18 amino acids long. CDR3 DNA: TGTGCCAGCAGCTTAGTAGCTAGCGGGAGGGCCAGTAGAAATGAGCAGTTCTTC. It yields the protein CASSLVASGRASRNEQFF.

Comments on this clonotype: This may come from a read error, since a much larger clone is one base off. The chain combines TRBV9 with TRBJ2-3, with 11 bases that match TRBD2. The ends lost 2 bases at V and 4 bases at J; junction bases unmatched: 0. Germline V gene data show CDR1 as SGDLS and CDR2 as YYNGEE. This CDR3 has 14 residues. CDR3 in amino acids: CASSVTSGADTQYF. The DNA for the CDR3 is TGTGCCAGCAGCGTGACTAGCGGGGCAGATACGCAGTATTTT.

The chain is built from TRBV5-1 and TRBJ2-1; the match to TRBD2 covers 11 bases. The CDR3 totals 17 residues. Germline V gene data show CDR1 as SGHRS and CDR2 as YFSETQ. Trimming at V came to 0 bases and at J to 6 bases, leaving 8 bases not matched to a gene. The CDR3 coding sequence is TGCGCCAGCAGCTTGGGAATCGTAGCGGGAGGGCTCAATGAGCAGTTCTTC. Encoded protein: CASSLGIVAGGLNEQFF. The whole variable domain, remainder taken from reference TRBV5-1 and TRBJ2-1, is KAGVTQTPRYLIKTRGQQVTLSCSPISGHRSVSWYQQTPGQGLQFLFEYFSETQRNKGNFPGRFSGRQFSNSRSEMNVSTLELGDSALYLCASSLGIVAGGLNEQFFGPGTRLTVL.

This clonotype has ten or more counts. This chain connects TRBV7-2 to TRBJ2-7; weak D call: TRBD2 (7 bases). V lost 4 bases, J lost 2 bases, and 15 bases lay in between. The CDR3 extends over 15 amino acids. Germline lookup yields CDR1 SGHTA and CDR2 FQGNSA. DNA for the CDR3: TGTGCCAGCAGCTGGGGGGGCGGGGCGACCTACGAGCAGTACTTC. This gives the protein CASSWGGGATYEQYF.

V gene TRBV7-9 combines with J gene TRBJ1-6, with unresolved D. CDR3 length: 16 amino acids. Trimming stripped 8 bases from V and 7 bases from J, with 21 bases between. Germline CDR1 and CDR2: SEHNR and FQNEAQ (reference sequence). The CDR3 DNA is TGTGCCAGCCGCTCCGTGTTGACGGGAGGAAATTCACCCCTCCACTTT. Residues: CASRSVLTGGNSPLHF. Variable domain in full (rest from reference TRBV7-9 and TRBJ1-6): DTGVSQNPRHKITKRGQNVTFRCDPISEHNRLYWYRQTLGQGPEFLTYFQNEAQLEKSRLLSDRFSAERPKGSFSTLEIQRTEQGDSAMYLCASRSVLTGGNSPLHFGNGTRLTVT.